The 24 T cell receptor beta chains listed next were all sequenced from one sample in a study of Tregs in tolerant kidney transplant recipients. Clones were read by immunoSEQ multiplex PCR, and TCRdb kept only the in-frame ones, dropping some. The table records under 300,000 clones, more than 65% of them present only once. Sequenced input: CD4+ T cells from blood. The receptors were gathered from a human donor in good health.

The chain uses TRBV9 and TRBJ1-2; TRBD1 aligns across 9 bases. Unmatched junction bases numbered 3, after V lost 6 bases and J lost 0 bases. The CDR3 sequence is 14 residues long. Germline lookup yields CDR1 SGDLS and CDR2 YYNGEE. CDR3 in DNA: TGTGCCAGCACCAGGACAGGGGCTAACTATGGCTACACCTTC. It yields the protein CASTRTGANYGYTF.

This clone was seen once. The chain joins TRBV13 to TRBJ1-3, with D unclear. Trimming took 6 bases from V and 0 from J, leaving 18 bases between them. There are 17 residues in the CDR3. In germline, CDR1 is PRHDT, CDR2 FYEKMQ (reference sequence). The CDR3 DNA follows: TGTGCCAGCAGTTGGTGGGCAGTCCGAAGCTCTGGAAACACCATATATTTT. Residues: CASSWWAVRSSGNTIYF. Variable domain in full (rest from reference TRBV13 and TRBJ1-3): AAGVIQSPRHLIKEKRETATLKCYPIPRHDTVYWYQQGPGQDPQFLISFYEKMQSDKGSIPDRFSAQQFSDYHSELNMSSLELGDSALYFCASSWWAVRSSGNTIYFGEGSWLTVV.

This clone was observed a handful of times. V usage is TRBV5-1 and J usage is TRBJ2-2; 7 bases align to TRBD2. Losses at the gene ends were 4 bases for V and 3 bases for J; bases not matched to a gene: 6. Germline V gives CDR1 SGHRS, CDR2 YFSETQ. The CDR3 length is 15 residues. The CDR3 DNA is TGCGCCAGCAGCACGGGGGGTTCGGACACCGGGGAGCTGTTTTTT. Translation: CASSTGGSDTGELFF.

The chain's CDR3 is CASSEAARSGYQPQHF. As DNA, the CDR3 is TGTGCCAGCAGTGAAGCCGCTCGGAGCGGTTATCAGCCCCAGCATTTT. The chain uses TRBV6-1 and TRBJ1-5; no firm D call. This CDR3 region has 16 residues. Germline V gene lookup returns CDR1 MNHNS and CDR2 SASEGT. Trimming cost V 0 bases and J 5 bases, with 14 bases left between them.

The chain uses TRBV19 and TRBJ2-7, with 9 bases identical to TRBD2. The germline CDR1 and CDR2 sequences are LNHDA and SQIVND (reference sequence). J lost 1 base, V lost 3 bases, and 7 bases had no gene match. The length of the CDR3 is 16 residues. The CDR3 nucleotides read TGTGCCAGTAGTATCAGCGCGGGGGGGAAATCCTACGAGCAGTACTTC. This gives the protein CASSISAGGKSYEQYF.

This clone occurred a few times. The chain has TRBV19 and TRBJ1-5, with D possibly TRBD1 on 6 matching bases. The CDR3 runs 16 residues. Germline V gene data show CDR1 as LNHDA and CDR2 as SQIVND (reference sequence). V was clipped by 1 base and J by 4 bases, with 14 bases between them. CDR3 coding DNA: TGTGCCAGTAGTATAGGTGGGGGGCTAGGAAATCAGCCCCAGCATTTT. As protein: CASSIGGGLGNQPQHF.

The rearrangement uses TRBV27 and TRBJ2-5, with 7 positions matching TRBD1. Germline lookup yields CDR1 MNHEY and CDR2 SMNVEV (reference sequence). V trimming: 6 bases; J trimming: 3 bases; junction bases outside the gene matches: 7. The CDR3 runs 14 residues. As DNA, the CDR3 is TGTGCCAGCAGCTTCACCGGGACAGAAGAGACCCAGTACTTC. It codes for CASSFTGTEETQYF.

The chain combines TRBV7-2 with TRBJ1-2; tentatively, D is TRBD1 (6 bases). CDR1 is SGHTA and CDR2 is FQGNSA in the germline V gene. The CDR3 covers 14 residues. Trimming removed 3 bases from V and 2 bases from J, with 10 bases in between. CDR3 protein: CASSFGGANYGYTF. For the CDR3, the DNA is TGTGCCAGCAGCTTCGGGGGCGCGAACTATGGCTACACCTTC.

This clone has only one observation. The rearrangement uses TRBV7-3 and TRBJ2-1, with D uncertain. The V end was cut by 1 base, the J end by 1 base, with 11 bases between. Germline V gene lookup returns CDR1 SGHTA and CDR2 FQGTGA. This CDR3 comprises 16 residues. The DNA for the CDR3 is TGTGCCAGCAGCTTAATAGCTCGGTCTTCCTACAATGAGCAGTTCTTC. Amino acids: CASSLIARSSYNEQFF.

The chain has TRBV2 and TRBJ2-5, with TRBD1 as a possible D gene (5 bases). The germline CDR1 and CDR2 sequences are SNHLY and FYNNEI. This CDR3 contains 11 residues. Trimming shortened V by 7 bases and J by 7 bases, and 10 bases separated the two germline ends. CDR3 loop: CASKGVWTQYF. The CDR3 DNA sequence: TGTGCCAGCAAAGGGGTCTGGACCCAGTACTTC.

In this sample, this clone turned up a few times. This chain uses TRBV6-5 with TRBJ2-7, with 7 positions matching TRBD2. V shed 3 bases and J 7 bases; nucleotides not matched to a gene: 6. The CDR3 runs 13 residues. Looked up from germline, CDR1 is MNHEY and CDR2 is SVGAGI. CDR3: CASSYVGEGEQYF. CDR3 nucleotide sequence: TGTGCCAGCAGTTATGTGGGGGAGGGAGAGCAGTACTTC.

This rearrangement joins TRBV7-6 to TRBJ2-5, with TRBD2 matching over 11 bases. The germline gives CDR1 SGHVS, CDR2 FNYEAQ. The CDR3 covers 16 residues. Trimming at V came to 1 base and at J to 5 bases, leaving 6 bases not matched to a gene. The CDR3, as DNA: TGTGCCAGCAGCTTAGGTAGCGGGAGGGCCTGGGAGACCCAGTACTTC. This encodes CASSLGSGRAWETQYF. Supplemented by reference TRBV7-6 and TRBJ2-5, the full variable domain reads GAGVSQSPRYKVTKRGQDVALRCDPISGHVSLYWYRQALGQGPEFLTYFNYEAQQDKSGLPNDRFSAERPEGSISTLTIQRTEQRDSAMYRCASSLGSGRAWETQYFGPGTRLLVL.

This clone came up a few times. Here the CDR3 DNA reads TGCGCCAGCAGCCAAGGGAGGGCGGCCTCCTACGAGCAGTACTTC. It specifies CASSQGRAASYEQYF. J is TRBJ2-7 and V is TRBV4-1; D perhaps matches TRBD2 (6 bases). CDR3 length equals 15 residues. V gave up 1 base and J gave up 0 bases, with 10 bases separating them. The V gene's germline CDR1 is MGHRA and CDR2 YSYEKL.

The genes are TRBV29-1 and TRBJ2-6; D remains unclear. The V and J ends lost 4 bases and 2 bases respectively, with 6 bases between them. The CDR3 length is 13 residues. Germline-derived CDR1 and CDR2 are SQVTM and ANQGSEA. Here the CDR3 reads CSVGLTGANVLTF. DNA of the CDR3: TGCAGCGTTGGGTTGACTGGGGCCAACGTCCTGACTTTC.

This chain joins TRBV14 and TRBJ1-4; D might be TRBD1 (6 bases). The CDR3 length is 16 residues. Trimming took 4 bases from V and 7 from J, leaving 19 bases between them. In germline, CDR1 is SGHDN, CDR2 FVKESK. This CDR3 reads CASSPSRGRGGEKLFF. As DNA, the CDR3 is TGTGCCAGCAGCCCCTCCCGGGGCCGAGGGGGTGAAAAACTGTTTTTT.

This clone has at least ten counts. The chain couples TRBV7-8 to TRBJ2-5; D uncertain. Germline V gene data show CDR1 as SGHVS and CDR2 as FQNEAQ. Between the trimmed V and J ends, which lost 0 bases and 5 bases, there was a span of 4 bases. There are 12 residues in the CDR3. The CDR3 loop reads CASSLARETQYF. The CDR3 nucleotides are TGTGCCAGCAGCTTAGCACGGGAGACCCAGTACTTC. The whole variable domain, remainder taken from reference TRBV7-8 and TRBJ2-5, is GAGVSQSPRYKVAKRGQDVALRCDPISGHVSLFWYQQALGQGPEFLTYFQNEAQLDKSGLPSDRFFAERPEGSVSTLKIQRTQQEDSAVYLCASSLARETQYFGPGTRLLVL.

J is TRBJ2-1 and V is TRBV5-1, with D unresolved. V was trimmed by 0 bases and J by 4 bases, leaving 2 bases between them. Per germline, CDR1 SGHRS and CDR2 YFSETQ. The CDR3 has 12 amino acids. This CDR3 reads CASSLVYNEQFF. CDR3 sequence (DNA): TGCGCCAGCAGCTTGGTTTACAATGAGCAGTTCTTC.

The chain joins TRBV12-2 to TRBJ2-3; the table's D call, TRBD2, has no DNA check behind it. TRBV12-2 is a known pseudogene. The CDR3 consists of 15 residues. CDR3 sequence (DNA): TGTGCAAGTCCCCTGGAAGCGGGCTTCACAGATACGCAGTATTTT. Its protein product is CASPLEAGFTDTQYF.

In its sample, this clone was seen once. Different DNA sequences within this sample yield the same CDR3. The genes are TRBV10-3 and TRBJ2-7; possible D gene TRBD2, 5 bases. The CDR3 is made up of 17 amino acids. V was cut by 6 bases and J by 0 bases, with 21 bases left in between. CDR1 and CDR2 (germline): ENHRY, SYGVKD. The CDR3 here is CAISARGGQPSSYEQYF. The CDR3 DNA reads TGTGCCATCAGCGCCCGGGGTGGGCAGCCGAGCTCCTACGAGCAGTACTTC.

The chain links TRBV13 to TRBJ1-1; weak D call: TRBD1 (5 bases). Germline V gene lookup returns CDR1 PRHDT and CDR2 FYEKMQ (reference sequence). The CDR3 totals 13 residues. V was clipped by 6 bases and J by 4 bases, with 12 bases between them. The CDR3 DNA reads as TGTGCCAGCAGAGGACAACTCCTCACTGAAGCTTTCTTT. Amino acid sequence: CASRGQLLTEAFF.

V is TRBV19 and J is TRBJ2-1; 9 bases map to TRBD2. V was clipped by 10 bases and J by 10 bases; unmatched bases: 11. Germline V gene lookup returns CDR1 LNHDA and CDR2 SQIVND (reference sequence). The CDR3 extends over 13 amino acids. Here the CDR3 reads CAILSGSPGEQFF. DNA of the CDR3: TGTGCCATCCTTAGCGGGAGTCCGGGCGAGCAGTTCTTC.

The V and J genes are TRBV7-9 and TRBJ1-2; the match to TRBD1 covers 11 bases. The CDR3 has 15 residues. Germline values: CDR1 SEHNR, CDR2 FQNEAQ (reference sequence). V shed 4 bases, J shed 0 bases, and the junction held 1 base outside the gene matches. Here the CDR3 reads CASSWTGGTNYGYTF. CDR3 in DNA: TGTGCCAGCAGCTGGACAGGGGGCACTAACTATGGCTACACCTTC.

The rearrangement joins TRBV7-2 to TRBJ1-5; D is uncertain. V was shortened by 3 bases and J by 0 bases, with 9 bases between the two germline ends. The germline V gene has CDR1 SGHTA and CDR2 FQGNSA. The CDR3 is 15 residues long. The CDR3 nucleotides read TGTGCCAGCAGCTTCATGGCGAATAGCAATCAGCCCCAGCATTTT. Encoded protein: CASSFMANSNQPQHF.

The CDR3 DNA reads as TGTGCCAGTAGTATAGTCGCCCATAGCAATCAGCCCCAGCATTTT. Translated: CASSIVAHSNQPQHF. The chain couples TRBV19 to TRBJ1-5; D call uncertain. Between the trimmed V and J ends, which lost 1 base and 0 bases, there was a span of 7 bases. Germline values: CDR1 LNHDA, CDR2 SQIVND (reference sequence). This CDR3 region has 15 residues.